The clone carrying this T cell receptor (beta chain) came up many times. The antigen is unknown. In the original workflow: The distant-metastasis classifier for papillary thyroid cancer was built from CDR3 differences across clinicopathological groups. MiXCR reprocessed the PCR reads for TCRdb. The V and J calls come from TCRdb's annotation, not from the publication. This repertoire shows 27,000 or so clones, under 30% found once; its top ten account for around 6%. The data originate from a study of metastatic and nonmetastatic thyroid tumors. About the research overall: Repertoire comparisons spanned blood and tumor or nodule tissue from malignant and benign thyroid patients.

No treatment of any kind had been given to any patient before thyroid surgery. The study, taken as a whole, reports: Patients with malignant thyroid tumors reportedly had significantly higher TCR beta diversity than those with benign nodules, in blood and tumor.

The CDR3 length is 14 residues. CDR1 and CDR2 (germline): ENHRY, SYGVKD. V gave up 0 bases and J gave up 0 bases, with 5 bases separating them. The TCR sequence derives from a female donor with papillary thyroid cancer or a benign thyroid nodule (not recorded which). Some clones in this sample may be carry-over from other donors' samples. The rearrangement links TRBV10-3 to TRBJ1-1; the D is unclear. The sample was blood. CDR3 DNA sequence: TGTGCCATCAGTGAGTCAGGGATGAACACTGAAGCTTTCTTT. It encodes CAISESGMNTEAFF.